These 23 T cell receptor beta chains were all obtained from the same sample, sequenced in a study of tissue T cells after allogeneic stem cell transplantation. Profiling relied on immunoSEQ multiplex PCR, and the TCRdb table lists in-frame clones only, not all of them. The profile shows 20,000 to 30,000 clones, less than 75% of them singletons. The sample in question was tissue from the ileum, obtained at autopsy. These receptors all come from a female donor at least 60 years old with lung cancer.

The chain has TRBV4-1 and TRBJ2-7; 12 bases agree with TRBD2. With V trimmed by 4 bases and J by 2 bases, 9 bases remained unmatched. The CDR3 is 17 amino acids. Germline V CDR1 and CDR2: MGHRA, YSYEKL. Here the CDR3 DNA reads TGCGCCAGCAGCCCCCGGACTAGCGGGATCCTTCCCTACGAGCAGTACTTC. Translated, it gives CASSPRTSGILPYEQYF.

The rearrangement joins TRBV7-2 to TRBJ2-2; D is perhaps TRBD1 (6 bases). The CDR3 runs to 14 residues. Germline V gene data show CDR1 as SGHTA and CDR2 as FQGNSA. Trimming left V 5 bases short and J 6 bases short, with 13 bases between. The CDR3 is CASSPGHGAGELFF. CDR3 sequence (DNA): TGTGCCAGCAGCCCGGGACATGGAGCCGGGGAGCTGTTTTTT.

The V gene is TRBV7-2, the J gene TRBJ2-7; TRBD1 matches 7 bases. The junction had 10 bases not matched to a gene; V was cut back by 5 bases and J by 3 bases. The CDR3 covers 15 residues. Germline loops: CDR1 SGHTA, CDR2 FQGNSA. The CDR3 DNA follows: TGTGCCAGCAGCGTACAATTGGGACAGAACTACGAGCAGTACTTC. This sequence encodes CASSVQLGQNYEQYF.

J is TRBJ1-3 and V is TRBV29-1; D gene unclear. V dropped 4 bases and J dropped 2 bases, with 9 bases sitting between them. This CDR3 is 13 amino acids long. CDR1 SQVTM and CDR2 ANQGSEA come from the germline V gene. CDR3 nucleotides: TGCAGCGTTGCCCCAACTGCTGGAAACACCATATATTTT. As protein: CSVAPTAGNTIYF.

The V call is TRBV18, the J call TRBJ1-4; D may be TRBD1 (5 bases). The germline V and J ends were trimmed by 0 bases and 3 bases, with 5 bases remaining between them. This CDR3 is 14 amino acids long. Looked up from germline, CDR1 is KGHSH and CDR2 is LQKENI. In DNA, the CDR3 is TGTGCCAGCTCACCACCGGGGGCTAATGAAAAACTGTTTTTT. It yields the protein CASSPPGANEKLFF.

This clone turned up a few times. The chain employs TRBV7-3 and TRBJ1-6; no reliable D call. CDR1 SGHTA and CDR2 FQGTGA come from the germline V gene. This CDR3 has 15 amino acids. The V end lost 5 bases, the J end lost 9 bases, and 17 bases lay between the germline ends. CDR3 residues: CASSVVGGMGSPLHF. DNA of the CDR3: TGTGCCAGCAGCGTCGTCGGCGGGATGGGTTCACCCCTCCACTTT.

The chain couples TRBV18 to TRBJ1-1; no definite D call. The germline V gene has CDR1 KGHSH and CDR2 LQKENI. The V end was cut by 1 base, the J end by 4 bases, with 7 bases between. This CDR3 is built from 13 residues. The CDR3 sequence is CASSPQGATEAFF. CDR3 bases: TGTGCCAGCTCACCACAGGGAGCCACTGAAGCTTTCTTT.

The CDR3 loop is CASSAMINTEAFF. The CDR3 coding sequence is TGTGCCAGCAGTGCTATGATAAACACTGAAGCTTTCTTT. The chain has TRBV6-4 and TRBJ1-1; no clear D. This CDR3 region has 13 residues. The V end lost 4 bases, the J end lost 2 bases, and 8 bases lay between the germline ends. Germline V CDR1 and CDR2: MRHNA, SNTAGT.

There are a few counts of this clone. V usage is TRBV5-6 and J usage is TRBJ1-2; no definite D call. The ends were cut back, 1 base at V and 2 bases at J, with 9 bases in the middle. Per the germline V gene, CDR1 is SGHDT and CDR2 is YYEEEE. This CDR3 has 14 amino acids. CDR3 sequence: CASSLFGQNYGYTF. CDR3 in DNA: TGTGCCAGCAGCTTGTTCGGGCAGAACTATGGCTACACCTTC.

This clone appeared a single time. The chain couples TRBV27 to TRBJ2-6; D not certain. With 3 bases removed from V and 0 bases from J, the gap between germline ends came to 12 bases. The CDR3 is 17 residues long. CDR1 and CDR2 (germline): MNHEY, SMNVEV (reference sequence). The CDR3 region is CASSFAPPSSGANVLTF. CDR3 nucleotides: TGTGCCAGCAGTTTCGCCCCACCGAGCTCTGGGGCCAACGTCCTGACTTTC. Based on the CDR3 plus reference TRBV27 and TRBJ2-6, the full variable domain is EAQVTQNPRYLITVTGKKLTVTCSQNMNHEYMSWYRQDPGLGLRQIYYSMNVEVTDKGDVPEGYKVSRKEKRNFPLILESPSPNQTSLYFCASSFAPPSSGANVLTFGAGSRLTVL.

The chain joins TRBV10-1 to TRBJ2-7; TRBD2 aligns across 10 bases. In germline, CDR1 is WNHNN, CDR2 SYGVQD (reference sequence). V dropped 9 bases and J dropped 4; count of bases not matched to a gene: 6. The CDR3 runs 13 residues. The CDR3: CASSSGSAYEQYF. The DNA of the CDR3 is TGCGCCAGTTCTAGCGGGAGTGCGTACGAGCAGTACTTC.

The V call is TRBV18, the J call TRBJ1-1, with D maybe TRBD1 (5 bases). The V end was cut by 3 bases, the J end by 0 bases, with 11 bases between. The CDR3 totals 15 residues. CDR1 and CDR2 from the germline V gene are KGHSH and LQKENI. In DNA form, the CDR3 reads TGTGCCAGCTCACCGTCTACAGGAATGAACACTGAAGCTTTCTTT. Protein product: CASSPSTGMNTEAFF.

This clone occurred a few times. The genes are TRBV5-8 and TRBJ2-3; D gene ambiguous. V dropped 7 bases and J dropped 0 bases, with 12 bases sitting between them. This CDR3 has 14 amino acids. CDR1 and CDR2 (germline): SGHTS, YDEGEE. The CDR3 nucleotides read TGTGCCAGCCGTCTTGAGCAAAGCACAGATACGCAGTATTTT. Amino acids: CASRLEQSTDTQYF.

This clone was counted a single time. The V call is TRBV9, the J call TRBJ1-6, with 8 bases lining up with TRBD1. CDR1 and CDR2 from the germline V gene are SGDLS and YYNGEE. The ends lost 1 base at V and 7 bases at J; junction bases unmatched: 7. The CDR3 has 16 amino acids. The CDR3 sequence is CASSVRPGQGNSPLHF. The CDR3 bases are TGTGCCAGCAGCGTAAGGCCCGGACAGGGAAATTCACCCCTCCACTTT.

This clone ranks as medium-sized. The chain employs TRBV7-2 and TRBJ2-7; D could derive from TRBD1 or TRBD2 (6 bases each). In germline, CDR1 is SGHTA, CDR2 FQGNSA. V lost 6 bases to trimming and J lost 7 bases, with 22 bases between them. The CDR3 length is 15 residues. The CDR3, as DNA: TGTGCCAGCAGAGACAGAGGGGGTCCCCGGGGGGAGCAGTACTTC. Its translation: CASRDRGGPRGEQYF.

This clone has more than one count but fewer than ten. The rearrangement uses TRBV5-5 and TRBJ1-5; D unclear. Per the germline V gene, CDR1 is SGHKS and CDR2 is YYEKEE (reference sequence). The V gene lost 1 base and the J gene lost 0 bases, with 8 bases spanning the gap. CDR3 size: 15 residues. CDR3: CASSLWGSSNQPQHF. The CDR3 DNA is TGTGCCAGCAGCTTGTGGGGAAGTAGCAATCAGCCCCAGCATTTT.

This chain uses TRBV23-1 with TRBJ1-5; D is ambiguous. TRBV23-1 is known as an ORF, though its function is uncertain. Trimming removed 1 base from V and 0 bases from J, with 10 bases in between. CDR3 length equals 16 residues. The CDR3 region is CASSQWVRDSNQPQHF. In nucleotides, the CDR3 is TGCGCCAGCAGTCAATGGGTCCGGGATAGCAATCAGCCCCAGCATTTT.

This clone showed up just a few times. The genes are TRBV29-1 and TRBJ2-5; 7 bases match TRBD2. Trimming removed 6 bases from V and 2 bases from J; junction bases left unmatched: 9. Looked up from germline, CDR1 is SQVTM and CDR2 is ANQGSEA. The CDR3 loop spans 14 amino acids. The CDR3, as DNA: TGCAGCGTCATAAGCGGGGTCAGGCAAGAGACCCAGTACTTC. Protein product: CSVISGVRQETQYF. Complete variable domain (other parts from reference TRBV29-1 and TRBJ2-5): SAVISQKPSRDICQRGTSLTIQCQVDSQVTMMFWYRQQPGQSLTLIATANQGSEATYESGFVIDKFPISRPNLTFSTLTVSNMSPEDSSIYLCSVISGVRQETQYFGPGTRLLVL.

This chain connects TRBV4-3 to TRBJ1-2; no firm D call. Germline lookup yields CDR1 LGHNA and CDR2 YSLEER. Trimming took 0 bases from V and 7 from J, leaving 15 bases between them. The CDR3 totals 15 residues. CDR3 amino acids: CASSQDKSVWGGYTF. The CDR3 DNA reads as TGCGCCAGCAGCCAAGATAAATCTGTCTGGGGTGGCTACACCTTC.

The V gene is TRBV12-3 or TRBV12-4, the J gene TRBJ1-5; no definite D call. Trimming left V 2 bases short and J 3 bases short, with 5 bases between. The CDR3 has 13 amino acids. The CDR3 DNA reads as TGTGCCAGCAGTTTACGGTACAATCAGCCCCAGCATTTT. This gives the protein CASSLRYNQPQHF.

This chain joins TRBV5-1 and TRBJ2-7, with 13 bases identical to TRBD2. The CDR3 totals 16 residues. V shed 5 bases, J shed 4 bases, and the junction held 9 bases outside the gene matches. CDR1 is SGHRS, CDR2 YFSETQ, per germline. CDR3 region: CASSPGTSGAFYEQYF. The CDR3 region has the DNA TGCGCCAGCAGTCCCGGGACTAGCGGGGCCTTTTACGAGCAGTACTTC.

The rearrangement uses TRBV18 and TRBJ2-2, with a weak D call TRBD1 (6 bases). With 3 bases removed from V and 1 base from J, the gap between germline ends came to 6 bases. This CDR3 has 14 amino acids. Germline V gives CDR1 KGHSH, CDR2 LQKENI. Written as DNA, the CDR3 is TGTGCCAGCTCACCGGACAGGAACACCGGGGAGCTGTTTTTT. Its translation: CASSPDRNTGELFF.

This clone has a handful of counts. The chain carries TRBV7-3 and TRBJ2-5, with 11 bases that match TRBD2. The V segment lost 5 bases and the J segment 4 bases; nucleotides outside the gene matches: 6. The germline CDR1 and CDR2 sequences are SGHTA and FQGTGA. The CDR3 loop spans 15 amino acids. The DNA of the CDR3 is TGTGCCAGCAGCCTTAGCGGGGGGGCCAGAGAGACCCAGTACTTC. Its translation: CASSLSGGARETQYF. Together with reference TRBV7-3 and TRBJ2-5, the CDR3 gives the full variable domain: GAGVSQTPSNKVTEKGKYVELRCDPISGHTALYWYRQSLGQGPEFLIYFQGTGAADDSGLPNDRFFAVRPEGSVSTLKIQRTERGDSAVYLCASSLSGGARETQYFGPGTRLLVL.